Sequencing of this TCR beta chain was carried out in a study of monozygotic twins with cystic fibrosis. Notes on this clone: The antigen remains undetermined.

Assay: immunoSEQ multiplex PCR; the TCRdb copy retains only in-frame clones and omits some. The sample gives over 30,000 clones, just over 65% of which show up once; 0.7% to 1% is in the top ten. Notes on the study in general: Median Simpson clonality of approximately 0.0088 suggested naive T cells predominated. No link emerged between shared CDR3 counts and age, concordance or severity. Co-twins had the most similar V usage for 13 of 16 pairs, J for 8. Unrelated CF individuals shared fewer identical clonotypes than monozygotic CF twins.

Sequenced: blood. This sequence originates from a girl under 18 with cystic fibrosis.

The CDR3 sequence: CANGQSNTGELFF. As DNA, the CDR3 is TGTGCCAACGGACAGTCGAACACCGGGGAGCTGTTTTTT. The rearrangement links TRBV10-3 to TRBJ2-2, with TRBD1 as a possible D gene (6 bases). Trimming shortened V by 10 bases and J by 0 bases, and 9 bases separated the two germline ends. CDR3 length: 13 amino acids. Germline V gene data show CDR1 as ENHRY and CDR2 as SYGVKD.